Listed here are 7 T cell receptor beta chains from one sample, sequenced in a study of control samples from healthy donors and cancer patients. Only in-frame clones appear in the TCRdb table, and some are missing; sequencing was by immunoSEQ multiplex PCR. The sample includes some 410,000 clones, roughly 90% seen only once; the top ten take approximately 6.3%. Sequencing was carried out using PBMCs. These receptor sequences come from a man aged 35-49 years with head and neck cancer.

This chain connects TRBV6-4 to TRBJ2-3; the D is unclear. Germline V lookup: CDR1 MRHNA, CDR2 SNTAGT. V shed 2 bases and J shed 10 bases, with 10 bases lying between them. The CDR3 contains 12 residues. CDR3 coding DNA: TGTGCCAGCAGTGACGGGATCGAGGCGCAGTATTTT. This codes for CASSDGIEAQYF.

This rearrangement joins TRBV27 to TRBJ1-3; D is unclear. CDR1 is MNHEY and CDR2 is SMNVEV in the germline V gene (reference sequence). V gave up 0 bases and J gave up 1 base, with 13 bases separating them. The CDR3 consists of 17 residues. This chain's CDR3 is CASSLSPRIGSGNTIYF. The CDR3 region has the DNA TGTGCCAGCAGTTTATCTCCTAGGATTGGTTCTGGAAACACCATATATTTT.

This chain uses TRBV24-1 with TRBJ2-5; tentative D call: TRBD2 (5 bases). From germline, CDR1 is KGHDR and CDR2 SFDVKD. This CDR3 is 14 amino acids long. V lost 3 bases to trimming and J lost 5 bases, with 12 bases between them. CDR3 nucleotides: TGTGCCACCAGTGATCGAACGACGGGGGAGACCCAGTACTTC. Amino acids: CATSDRTTGETQYF.

The V call is TRBV28, the J call TRBJ2-7; D ambiguous. Trimming took off 5 bases at V and 3 bases at J, with 5 bases between the two ends. The CDR3 has 11 amino acids. Germline V gene data show CDR1 as MDHEN and CDR2 as SYDVKM. Here the CDR3 reads CASSISYEQYF. CDR3 in DNA: TGTGCCAGCAGTATTAGCTACGAGCAGTACTTC.

With respect to this clone: Other DNA sequences in the sample encode the same CDR3. The chain employs TRBV6-5 and TRBJ1-1; perhaps TRBD1 as D (5 bases). Germline V gene lookup returns CDR1 MNHEY and CDR2 SVGAGI. The CDR3 contains 13 residues. V lost 6 bases and J 1 base, leaving 9 bases between the germline ends. The DNA of the CDR3 is TGTGCCAGCAGGCCTACAGGGAACACTGAAGCTTTCTTT. It codes for CASRPTGNTEAFF.

The V call is TRBV5-1, the J call TRBJ2-7; possibly TRBD1 for D (6 bases). The CDR3 extends over 13 amino acids. V gave up 5 bases and J gave up 3 bases, with 12 bases separating them. Looked up from germline, CDR1 is SGHRS and CDR2 is YFSETQ. For the CDR3, the DNA is TGCGCCAGCAGATATGGGACAAGCTACGAGCAGTACTTC. Translating it yields CASRYGTSYEQYF. Using reference TRBV5-1 and TRBJ2-7 for the parts outside the CDR3, the full variable domain is KAGVTQTPRYLIKTRGQQVTLSCSPISGHRSVSWYQQTPGQGLQFLFEYFSETQRNKGNFPGRFSGRQFSNSRSEMNVSTLELGDSALYLCASRYGTSYEQYFGPGTRLTVT.

The genes are TRBV27 and TRBJ1-3; TRBD1 matches 8 bases. V lost 6 bases, J lost 1 base, and 11 bases stayed unmatched. This CDR3 spans 17 amino acids. The germline gives CDR1 MNHEY, CDR2 SMNVEV (reference sequence). Here the CDR3 reads CASRDRGRDLSGNTIYF. In DNA, the CDR3 is TGTGCCAGCAGAGACAGGGGTAGGGACTTATCTGGAAACACCATATATTTT.